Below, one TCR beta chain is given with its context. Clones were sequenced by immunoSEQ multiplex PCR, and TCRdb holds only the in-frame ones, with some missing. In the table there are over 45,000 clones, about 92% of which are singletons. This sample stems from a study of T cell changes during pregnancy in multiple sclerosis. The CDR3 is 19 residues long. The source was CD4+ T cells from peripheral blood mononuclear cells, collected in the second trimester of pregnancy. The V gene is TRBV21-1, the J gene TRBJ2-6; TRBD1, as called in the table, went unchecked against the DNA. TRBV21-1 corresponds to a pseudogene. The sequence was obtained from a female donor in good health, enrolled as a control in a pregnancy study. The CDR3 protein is CASSPRDRAVRSGANVLTF. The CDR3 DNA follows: TGTGCCAGCAGCCCTCGGGACAGAGCGGTCCGCTCTGGGGCCAACGTCCTGACTTTC.